This entry describes one T cell receptor (beta chain). Its antigen remains unidentified. One end of the junction varies from germline; a read error may be responsible. Total RNA and DNA came together from approximately 20-30 mg of bulk tissue without cell sorting. This sample is part of a study of tumor-infiltrating lymphocytes in primary liver carcinoma. Findings and caveats of the study: Tumor region pairs showed greater overlap than either tumor-adjacent or tumor-blood pairs did.

Germline CDR1 reads SGHDT; CDR2 reads YYEEEE. The CDR3 runs 13 residues. The template, 450 to 650 ng total RNA, yielded TCR beta cDNA made with a constant-region primer. Researchers made the TCR beta libraries by running three nested multiplex PCR rounds with slightly modified ARM-PCR. The first two PCR rounds, around 10 cycles each, used TRBV1-TRBV30 forward primers and a C-beta reverse primer. TCRdb itself ran the multiplex PCR reads through MiXCR, one entry per CDR3 protein. Of fewer than 50,000 distinct CDR3 sequences in the sample, roughly 75% were seen once. The chain has TRBV5-6 and TRBJ2-2; TRBD2 is a possible D gene (5 bases). The sample consisted of tumor-adjacent normal liver tissue. The sequence came from a woman under 40 with primary liver carcinoma and hepatitis B virus infection. This CDR3 reads CDSSPRHSGELSF. The CDR3 coding sequence is TGTGACAGCAGCCCCAGACACTCCGGGGAGCTGTCCTTT.